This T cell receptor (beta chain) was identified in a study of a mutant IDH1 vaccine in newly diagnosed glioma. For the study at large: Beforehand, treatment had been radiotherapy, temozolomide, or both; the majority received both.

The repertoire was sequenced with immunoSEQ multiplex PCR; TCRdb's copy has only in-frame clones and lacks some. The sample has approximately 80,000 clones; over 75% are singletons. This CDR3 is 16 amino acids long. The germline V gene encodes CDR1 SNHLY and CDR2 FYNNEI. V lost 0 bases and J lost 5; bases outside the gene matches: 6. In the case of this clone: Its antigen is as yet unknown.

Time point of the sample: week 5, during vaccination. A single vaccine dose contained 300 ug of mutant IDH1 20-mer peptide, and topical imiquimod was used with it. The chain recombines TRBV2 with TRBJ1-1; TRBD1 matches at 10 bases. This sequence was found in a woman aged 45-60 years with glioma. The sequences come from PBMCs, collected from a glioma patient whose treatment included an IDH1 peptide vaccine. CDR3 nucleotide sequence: TGTGCCAGCAGTGAAGCGCTGGGGACAGGGGAGACTGAAGCTTTCTTT. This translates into CASSEALGTGETEAFF.